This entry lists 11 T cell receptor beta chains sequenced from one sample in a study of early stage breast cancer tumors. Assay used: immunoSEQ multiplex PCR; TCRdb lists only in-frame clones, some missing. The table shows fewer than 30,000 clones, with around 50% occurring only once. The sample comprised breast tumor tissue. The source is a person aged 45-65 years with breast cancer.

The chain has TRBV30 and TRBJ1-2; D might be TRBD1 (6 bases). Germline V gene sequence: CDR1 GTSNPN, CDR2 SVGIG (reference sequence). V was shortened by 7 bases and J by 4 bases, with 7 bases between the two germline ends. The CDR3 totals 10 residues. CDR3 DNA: TGTGCCTTGGACAGCTATGGCTACACCTTC. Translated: CALDSYGYTF. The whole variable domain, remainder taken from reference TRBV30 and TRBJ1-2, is SQTIHQWPATLVQPVGSPLSLECTVEGTSNPNLYWYRQAAGRGLQLLFYSVGIGQISSEVPQNLSASRPQDRQFILSSKKLLLSDSGFYLCALDSYGYTFGSGTRLTVV.

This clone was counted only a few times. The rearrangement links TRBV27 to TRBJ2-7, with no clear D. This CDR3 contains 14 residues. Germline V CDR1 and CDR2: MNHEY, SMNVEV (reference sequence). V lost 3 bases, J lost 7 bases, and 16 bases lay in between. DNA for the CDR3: TGTGCCAGCAGTTTCGGACCAAGGCTCGGGGAGCAGTACTTC. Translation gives CASSFGPRLGEQYF.

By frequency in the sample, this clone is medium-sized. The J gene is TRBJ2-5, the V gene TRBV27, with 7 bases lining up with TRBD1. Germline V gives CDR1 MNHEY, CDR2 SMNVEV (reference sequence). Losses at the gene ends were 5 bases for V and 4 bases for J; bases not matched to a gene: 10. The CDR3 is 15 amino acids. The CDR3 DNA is TGTGCCAGCAGTAGAGGAACCCCAGGGGGAGAGACCCAGTACTTC. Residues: CASSRGTPGGETQYF.

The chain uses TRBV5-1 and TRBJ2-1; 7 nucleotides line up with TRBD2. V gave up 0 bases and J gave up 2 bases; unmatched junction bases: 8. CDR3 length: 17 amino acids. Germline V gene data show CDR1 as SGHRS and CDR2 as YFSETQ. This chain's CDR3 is CASSLGGGSLAYNEQFF. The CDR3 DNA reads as TGCGCCAGCAGCTTGGGGGGCGGGAGTCTTGCCTACAATGAGCAGTTCTTC.

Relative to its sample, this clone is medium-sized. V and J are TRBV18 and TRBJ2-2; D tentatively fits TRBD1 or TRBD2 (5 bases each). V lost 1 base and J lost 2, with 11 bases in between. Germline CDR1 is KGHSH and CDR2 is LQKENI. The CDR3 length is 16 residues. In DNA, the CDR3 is TGTGCCAGCTCACCACGGGGGTCCACTAACACCGGGGAGCTGTTTTTT. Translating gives CASSPRGSTNTGELFF.

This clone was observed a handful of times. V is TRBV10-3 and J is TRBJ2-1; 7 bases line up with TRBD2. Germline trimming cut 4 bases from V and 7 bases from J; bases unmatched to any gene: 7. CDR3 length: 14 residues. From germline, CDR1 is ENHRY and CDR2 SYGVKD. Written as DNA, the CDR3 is TGTGCCATCAGTGTGGGGGAGGGAACTAATGAGCAGTTCTTC. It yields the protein CAISVGEGTNEQFF.

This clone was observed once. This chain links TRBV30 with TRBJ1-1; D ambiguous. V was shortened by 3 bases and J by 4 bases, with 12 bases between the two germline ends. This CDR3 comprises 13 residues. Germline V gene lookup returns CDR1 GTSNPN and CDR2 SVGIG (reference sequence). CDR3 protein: CAWSRNEGTEAFF. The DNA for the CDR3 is TGTGCCTGGAGCAGGAACGAGGGCACTGAAGCTTTCTTT.

CDR3 nucleotides: TGTGCCAGCAGCCAACCCCCCGCAGATACGCAGTATTTT. It yields the protein CASSQPPADTQYF. V is TRBV27 and J is TRBJ2-3; unclear D gene. V lost 6 bases to trimming and J lost 4 bases, with 11 bases between them. Germline CDR1 reads MNHEY; CDR2 reads SMNVEV (reference sequence). The CDR3 loop spans 13 amino acids.

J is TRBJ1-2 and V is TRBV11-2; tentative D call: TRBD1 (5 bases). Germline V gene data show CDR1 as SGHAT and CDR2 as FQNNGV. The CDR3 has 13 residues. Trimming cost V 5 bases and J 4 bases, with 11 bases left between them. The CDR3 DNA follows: TGTGCCAGCAGCCCCTCGGGGCCCTATGGCTACACCTTC. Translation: CASSPSGPYGYTF. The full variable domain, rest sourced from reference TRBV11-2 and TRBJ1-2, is EAGVAQSPRYKIIEKRQSVAFWCNPISGHATLYWYQQILGQGPKLLIQFQNNGVVDDSQLPKDRFSAERLKGVDSTLKIQPAKLEDSAVYLCASSPSGPYGYTFGSGTRLTVV.

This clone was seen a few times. CDR3 nucleotide sequence: TGTGCCAGCAGGAAGACCCTAGCCACCGGGGAGCTGTTTTTT. Translation gives CASRKTLATGELFF. The chain couples TRBV27 to TRBJ2-2, with TRBD2 as a possible D gene (5 bases). CDR3 length: 14 amino acids. Germline CDR1 reads MNHEY; CDR2 reads SMNVEV (reference sequence). Trimming removed 6 bases at V and 4 bases at J, with 12 bases between.

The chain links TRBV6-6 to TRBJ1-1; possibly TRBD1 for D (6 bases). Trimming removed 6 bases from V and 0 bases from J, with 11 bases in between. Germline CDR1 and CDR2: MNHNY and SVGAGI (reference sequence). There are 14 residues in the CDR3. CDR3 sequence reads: CASRRQDLNTEAFF. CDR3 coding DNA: TGTGCCAGCAGAAGACAGGATTTGAACACTGAAGCTTTCTTT.